One sample yielded the 6 T cell receptor beta chains listed below, sequenced in a study of blood T cell repertoires in COVID-19 (dated by TCRdb to between 2020 and 2021). The method was the immunoSEQ multiplex PCR assay. TCRdb's version of the immuneACCESS table is confined to in-frame rearrangements and falls short of the full clone set. An unresolved V gene accounts for under half of the shortfall where checked; the remainder is of unknown origin. This sample gives under 300,000 clones in total; around 90% of them show up just once. Jointly, the top ten make up around 6.9% of the sample. Specimen: peripheral blood. The receptors originated from a man between 60 and 75 years old who had recovered from COVID-19.

The chain joins TRBV24-1 to TRBJ2-7, with a tentative D call TRBD2 (5 bases). V was shortened by 7 bases and J by 5 bases, with 20 bases between the two germline ends. Germline lookup yields CDR1 KGHDR and CDR2 SFDVKD. The CDR3 is made up of 15 amino acids. CDR3 coding DNA: TGTGCCACCAGGGTGAGGGCCCCAAGTAGGCACGAGCAGTACGTC. Its translation is CATRVRAPSRHEQYV.

This clone was picked up one time. The chain carries TRBV27 and TRBJ1-2; D might be TRBD1 (6 bases). The CDR3 is made up of 11 amino acids. The V and J ends lost 9 bases and 5 bases respectively, with 10 bases between them. Germline values: CDR1 MNHEY, CDR2 SMNVEV (reference sequence). The CDR3 region is CASSTGYGYTF. The DNA of the CDR3 is TGTGCCAGTAGTACAGGGTATGGCTACACCTTC.

The chain recombines TRBV2 with TRBJ2-2; perhaps TRBD2 as D (5 bases). This CDR3 comprises 11 residues. V lost 7 bases to trimming and J lost 13 bases, with 13 bases between them. Per the germline V gene, CDR1 is SNHLY and CDR2 is FYNNEI. The CDR3 loop reads CASTLSGRLFF. Written as DNA, the CDR3 is TGTGCCAGCACCTTATCGGGGAGGCTGTTTTTT. Drawing the rest from reference TRBV2 and TRBJ2-2, the complete variable domain is EPEVTQTPSHQVTQMGQEVILRCVPISNHLYFYWYRQILGQKVEFLVSFYNNEISEKSEIFDDQFSVERPDGSNFTLKIRSTKLEDSAMYFCASTLSGRLFFGEGSRLTVL.

The chain couples TRBV4-1 to TRBJ2-1; 10 bases map to TRBD1. V gave up 4 bases and J gave up 5 bases; unmatched junction bases: 5. CDR3 length: 15 residues. Germline lookup yields CDR1 MGHRA and CDR2 YSYEKL. CDR3 bases: TGCGCCAGCAGCCCTGCCGGGACAGGGGACAATGAGCAGTTCTTC. This sequence encodes CASSPAGTGDNEQFF.

The genes are TRBV5-8 and TRBJ2-1; D possibly corresponds to TRBD2 (6 bases). The germline V and J ends were trimmed by 1 base and 2 bases, with 10 bases remaining between them. This CDR3 is 15 amino acids long. CDR1 is SGHTS, CDR2 YDEGEE, per germline. The CDR3 region is CASSLTGVTYNEQFF. The CDR3 DNA reads TGTGCCAGCAGCTTGACGGGGGTTACCTACAATGAGCAGTTCTTC.

The genes are TRBV11-2 and TRBJ1-2; no definite D call. Germline CDR1 SGHAT, CDR2 FQNNGV. CDR3 length: 12 amino acids. Trimming pared 5 bases from V and 6 bases from J, leaving 10 bases between. CDR3 sequence reads: CASSRSRDGYTF. In nucleotides, the CDR3 is TGTGCCAGCAGCCGATCGAGGGATGGCTACACCTTC.